This entry features one TCR beta chain sequence. The target of this receptor is not known. No much larger clonotype is one base removed from it; base qualities were not supplied. The library was made by RT-PCR. The listed sequencing device is NextSeq 550. Starting from the raw public reads, TCRdb applied fastp trimming at Q25, assembled clones with MiXCR and retained in-frame beta chains. Each CDR3 protein appears once, grouped with its most common genes and DNA. This sample is represented by fewer than 500,000 distinct CDR3 sequences; around 16% of them were singletons. The ten largest clonotypes hold 7% to 7.5% of the sample. The source of the sample is a study of patients and donors after allogeneic stem cell transplantation (dated by TCRdb to 2020 to 2022). Reading the germline V gene gives CDR1 MNHNS and CDR2 SASEGT. Inclusive of the bounding cysteine and phenylalanine, the CDR3 is 14 residues long. Solely the CDR3 DNA is kept, with 42 bases framed from the first base. Trimming takes 6 bases off V and 7 bases off J; junction bases not matched to a gene: 11.

The sequenced material came from blood, either unsorted or a sorted T cell fraction (not recorded which). Rearrangement joined TRBV6-1 to TRBJ2-7, with TRBD2 matching 8 junction bases. The source of this sequence is a human donor who was either an allogeneic HSCT recipient or a stem cell or donor lymphocyte infusion donor (not recorded which). It is not recorded whose cells these are; they may come from a transplant donor. The nucleotide sequence is given as TGTGCCAGCAGCCCCGCGGGAGGTTCGGGTGAGCAGTACTTC. This yields the protein CASSPAGGSGEQYF.